Listed below are T cell receptor beta chains from one sample, sequenced in a study of T cells in narcolepsy. Clones were read by immunoSEQ multiplex PCR, and TCRdb kept only the in-frame ones, dropping some. The sample comprises roughly 34,000 clones, 84% of which are singletons, and about 1.3% rests with the top ten. Sequencing input: CD45RA- memory CD4+ T cells from PBMCs. The receptors shown here come from a human donor with narcolepsy. CDR3s include the opening cysteine and the closing phenylalanine or tryptophan. A D gene is named only where the DNA matches it firmly. Clone size is shown for a subset of rows, as once, few, many or a class of expanded clone.

>.|TRBD1|TRBJ2-7|TRBV28
TGTGCCAGCAGGGGACAGGGGAGCTCCGAGCAGTACTTC
CASRGQGSSEQYF
>.|.|TRBJ2-7|TRBV20-1
TGCAGTGCCACCCGGCTTGGCGAGCAGTACTTC
CSATRLGEQYF
>.|.|TRBJ1-6|TRBV23-1
TGCGCCAGCAGTCAATCGGGTAGGGCTTCCTATAATTCACCCCTCCACTTT
CASSQSGRASYNSPLHF
>.|TRBD1|TRBJ1-1|TRBV29-1
TGCAGCGTCGAAAGGGGACAGGGGATGAACACTGAAGCTTTCTTT
CSVERGQGMNTEAFF
>.|.|TRBJ2-7|TRBV2
TGTGCCAGCAGCGGATATTACGAGCAGTACTTC
CASSGYYEQYF
>.|.|TRBJ1-1|TRBV18
TGTGCCAGCTCACCACCGTCAGGGAACACTGAAGCTTTCTTT
CASSPPSGNTEAFF
>.|TRBD1|TRBJ1-4|TRBV6-1
TGTGCCAGCAGTGACCGACAGGGCATCGAAAAACTGTTTTTT
CASSDRQGIEKLFF
>.|TRBD2|TRBJ2-1|TRBV13
TGTGCCAGCAGCTTAGGCCTAGCGGTCTACAATGAGCAGTTCTTC
CASSLGLAVYNEQFF
>.|TRBD2|TRBJ2-3|TRBV7-2
TGTGCCAGCAGCTTAGATAGCGGGGGTTACAGAGATACGCAGTATTTT
CASSLDSGGYRDTQYF
>.|.|TRBJ2-1|TRBV30
TGTGCCTGGAGTAGTTGGGGGGGCGCAGAGAATGAGCAGTTCTTC
CAWSSWGGAENEQFF
>.|.|TRBJ1-1|TRBV10-2
TGCGCCAGCAGTGAGTCGACACGGAACACTGAAGCTTTCTTT
CASSESTRNTEAFF
>.|.|TRBJ2-7|TRBV11-1
TGTGCCAGCAGCTACCCAGGGAGCTACGAGCAGTACTTC
CASSYPGSYEQYF
>.|TRBD1|TRBJ2-3|TRBV19
TGTGCCACCGACAGAGGGGGCGCGGGTGATACGCAGTATTTT
CATDRGGAGDTQYF
>.|.|TRBJ1-5|TRBV28
TGTGCCAGCAGACCGGGACGGATTAGCAATCAGCCCCAGCATTTT
CASRPGRISNQPQHF
>.|TRBD2|TRBJ2-3|TRBV28
TGTGCCAGCGGGGTCGTAGCGGGGGGTGGCACAGATACGCAGTATTTT
CASGVVAGGGTDTQYF
>few|.|TRBJ2-2|TRBV14
TGTGCCAGCAGCCAGGACCGTGGGATCGTCGGCACCGGGGAGCTGTTTTTT
CASSQDRGIVGTGELFF
>.|.|TRBJ1-1|TRBV29-1
TGCAGCGTTGAGGTACAGGAGAACACTGAAGCTTTCTTT
CSVEVQENTEAFF
>.|.|TRBJ1-4|TRBV5-6
TGTGCCAGCAGCTATTTACAGGGAATCGGTGCAACTAATGAAAAACTGTTTTTT
CASSYLQGIGATNEKLFF
>.|.|TRBJ2-5|TRBV6-1
TGTGCCAGCCACAAAGGACAGCAGCAAGAGACCCAGTACTTC
CASHKGQQQETQYF
>.|.|TRBJ1-5|TRBV7-9
TGTGCCAGCAGCAACATCAACGGCGATCAGCCCCAGCATTTT
CASSNINGDQPQHF
>.|TRBD1|TRBJ2-4|TRBV7-2
TGTGCCAGCAGCTCAGTTGGCCAGGGGGCAGACATTCAGTACTTC
CASSSVGQGADIQYF
>.|TRBD1|TRBJ1-1|TRBV19
TGTGCCAGTAGTTGGAGGGGGCAGATACGGACTGAAGCTTTCTTT
CASSWRGQIRTEAFF